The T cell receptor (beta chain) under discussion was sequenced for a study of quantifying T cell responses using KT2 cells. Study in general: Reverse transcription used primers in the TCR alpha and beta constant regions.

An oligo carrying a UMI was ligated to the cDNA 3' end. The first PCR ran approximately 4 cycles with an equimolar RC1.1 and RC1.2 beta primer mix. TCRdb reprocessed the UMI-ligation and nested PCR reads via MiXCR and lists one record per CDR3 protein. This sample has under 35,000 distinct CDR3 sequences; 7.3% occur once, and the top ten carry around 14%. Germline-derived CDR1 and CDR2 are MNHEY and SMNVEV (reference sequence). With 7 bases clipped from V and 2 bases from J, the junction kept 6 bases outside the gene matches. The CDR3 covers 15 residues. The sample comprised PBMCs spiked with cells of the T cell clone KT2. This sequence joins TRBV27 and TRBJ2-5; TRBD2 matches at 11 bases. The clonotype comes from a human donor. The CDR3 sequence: CASISLAGGQETQYF. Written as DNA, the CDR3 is TGTGCCAGCATTAGCCTAGCGGGGGGACAAGAGACCCAGTACTTC.